This T cell receptor (beta chain) was recovered during a study of blood T cell repertoires in COVID-19. Overall study context: Acute and convalescent COVID-19 specimens originated in the United States, Italy and Spain. PBMCs, B-cell-depleted T cells, or T cells provided the cDNA or gDNA that made up the material.

The CDR3 spans 14 residues. V was cut by 8 bases and J by 0 bases, with 13 bases left in between. The germline gives CDR1 LNHNV, CDR2 YYDKDF (reference sequence). In the authors' workflow: Estimated nucleated cell counts came from reference gene primer amplification. Assay used: immunoSEQ multiplex PCR; TCRdb lists only in-frame clones, some missing. V and J calls and clone size follow that table, whereas D and trimming were derived from the DNA. Here the sample spans fewer than 350,000 clones, more than 85% being singletons. The V call is TRBV15, the J call TRBJ1-1; no clear D. The origin of this receptor is a man aged 35 to 55 with acute or convalescent COVID-19. Source material: peripheral blood. The CDR3 region is CATGDPTLNTEAFF. As DNA, the CDR3 is TGTGCCACCGGAGATCCAACCTTGAACACTGAAGCTTTCTTT.